The 17 T cell receptor beta chains below come from one sample, sequenced in a study of post-analysis software for immune sequencing data. Whole-study results and caveats: Several TRBV segments (TRBV5-6, TRBV5-1 and TRBV20-1 among them) occurred more frequently in patients than in controls.

No antigen has been assigned to these receptors. Unique molecular identifiers featured in each of the TCR beta cDNA libraries. In TCRdb, the PCR reads were re-called with MiXCR into one record per CDR3 protein. The sample lists about 400,000 distinct CDR3 sequences; around a third were seen once. The sequenced sample consisted of blood. These receptors were obtained from a girl between 10 and 17 years old with multiple sclerosis.

The DNA of the CDR3 is TGTGCCAGCAGCCAAGGAGGGGAGAAGCCTAATTCACCCCTCCACTTT. It is translated as CASSQGGEKPNSPLHF. V and J are TRBV4-2 and TRBJ1-6; TRBD1 is a possible D gene (5 bases). Germline assignment: CDR1 LGHNA and CDR2 YNFKEQ. The CDR3 consists of 16 residues. The germline V and J ends were trimmed by 1 base and 6 bases, with 13 bases remaining between them.

Many counts were recorded for this clonotype. This rearrangement joins TRBV10-3 to TRBJ1-2; D unclear. Looked up from germline, CDR1 is ENHRY and CDR2 is SYGVKD. This CDR3 contains 12 residues. Trimming removed 2 bases at V and 5 bases at J, with 6 bases between. For the CDR3, the DNA is TGTGCCATCAGTGAGGAGGGATATGGCTACACCTTC. Translation: CAISEEGYGYTF.

The J gene is TRBJ2-1, the V gene TRBV7-9; D may match TRBD1 or TRBD2 (5 bases each). The V and J ends lost 5 bases and 5 bases respectively, with 19 bases between them. CDR1 and CDR2 (germline): SEHNR, FQNEAQ (reference sequence). There are 16 residues in the CDR3. The CDR3 sequence: CASSPTAQTGHNEQFF. Here the CDR3 DNA reads TGTGCCAGCAGCCCCACTGCGCAGACGGGGCACAATGAGCAGTTCTTC.

The chain joins TRBV4-2 to TRBJ1-2, with D unresolved. The CDR3 has 15 residues. V was cut by 0 bases and J by 1 base, with 9 bases left in between. The V gene's germline CDR1 is LGHNA and CDR2 YNFKEQ. CDR3 bases: TGTGCCAGCAGCCAAGATCCTGGCAGTAACTATGGCTACACCTTC. It yields the protein CASSQDPGSNYGYTF.

This clonotype came up once. This sequence joins TRBV6-5 and TRBJ1-1; a possible D gene is TRBD1 (6 bases). Germline V gives CDR1 MNHEY, CDR2 SVGAGI. The ends were cut back, 2 bases at V and 6 bases at J, with 13 bases in the middle. The CDR3 contains 14 residues. The CDR3 DNA is TGTGCCAGCAGTTACGGGGGCGCCTCCTCTGAAGCTTTCTTT. Amino acids: CASSYGGASSEAFF.

This rearrangement joins TRBV3-1 to TRBJ2-7, with TRBD1 identical over 9 bases. The CDR3 length is 13 residues. With V trimmed by 5 bases and J by 7 bases, 6 bases remained unmatched. Germline V lookup: CDR1 LGHDT, CDR2 YNNKEL (reference sequence). Here the CDR3 reads CASSNRDREEQYF. The CDR3 DNA follows: TGTGCCAGCAGCAACCGGGACAGGGAGGAGCAGTACTTC.

This sequence joins TRBV6-5 and TRBJ1-1; D not resolved. This CDR3 has 14 amino acids. Per germline, CDR1 MNHEY and CDR2 SVGAGI. V was trimmed by 2 bases and J by 3 bases, leaving 10 bases between them. The CDR3 protein is CASSYGLRDTEAFF. The DNA for the CDR3 is TGTGCCAGCAGTTACGGGCTGCGGGACACTGAAGCTTTCTTT.

The V and J genes are TRBV10-3 and TRBJ2-7, with TRBD2 as a possible D gene (5 bases). CDR1 and CDR2 from the germline V gene are ENHRY and SYGVKD. V was cut by 10 bases and J by 2 bases, with 18 bases left in between. The CDR3 is made up of 14 amino acids. The CDR3 loop is CATNPGRAAYEQYF. In DNA form, the CDR3 reads TGTGCCACCAACCCGGGGAGAGCAGCCTACGAGCAGTACTTC.

V and J are TRBV6-2 or TRBV6-3 and TRBJ2-2; tentative D call: TRBD1 (5 bases). The V gene's germline CDR1 is MNHEY and CDR2 SVGEGT. Between the trimmed V and J ends, which lost 6 bases and 6 bases, there was a span of 11 bases. The CDR3 is 13 residues long. The CDR3 is CASRYLGAGELFF. Written as DNA, the CDR3 is TGTGCCAGCAGGTACCTAGGGGCCGGGGAGCTGTTTTTT.

This clonotype appeared a few times. This chain uses TRBV14 with TRBJ2-7; TRBD2 is a possible D gene (6 bases). This CDR3 contains 16 residues. V was pared by 0 bases and J by 2 bases, with 14 bases between. Germline V gene lookup returns CDR1 SGHDN and CDR2 FVKESK. CDR3 sequence reads: CASSQEASEGTYEQYF. CDR3 in DNA: TGTGCCAGCAGCCAAGAGGCTAGCGAGGGAACCTACGAGCAGTACTTC.

This clonotype was seen a few times. This chain joins TRBV29-1 and TRBJ2-3; 10 nucleotides line up with TRBD1. The CDR3 sequence is 14 residues long. Germline CDR1 SQVTM, CDR2 ANQGSEA. The trim removed 4 bases at V and 4 bases at J, leaving 5 bases unmatched. The CDR3 sequence is CSVGGDRGPDTQYF. Written as DNA, the CDR3 is TGCAGCGTTGGAGGAGACAGGGGGCCAGATACGCAGTATTTT.

On this clonotype: Germline is not matched at one junction end, which may reflect a read error. The V and J genes are TRBV29-1 and TRBJ2-1, with 12 bases that match TRBD1. Germline CDR1 and CDR2: SQVTM and ANQGSEA. The CDR3 contains 13 residues. The CDR3 DNA reads as TGCAGCGTGGGGACAGGGGGCTACAATGAGCGGTTCTTC. Its protein product is CSVGTGGYNERFF.

Here the CDR3 reads CSVGSAYGYTF. Written as DNA, the CDR3 is TGCAGCGTTGGTAGCGCCTATGGCTACACCTTC. The chain has TRBV29-1 and TRBJ1-2; D is undetermined. The CDR3 covers 11 residues. The V and J ends lost 4 bases and 4 bases respectively, with 7 bases between them. Germline V CDR1 and CDR2: SQVTM, ANQGSEA.

The chain links TRBV29-1 to TRBJ2-4; maybe TRBD2 (6 bases). Between the trimmed V and J ends, which lost 6 bases and 3 bases, there was a span of 15 bases. Germline CDR1 is SQVTM and CDR2 is ANQGSEA. The CDR3 loop spans 14 amino acids. In DNA form, the CDR3 reads TGCAGCGTCGGGGGAATGTTTGGCAAAAACATTCAGTACTTC. This sequence encodes CSVGGMFGKNIQYF.

The table lists this clonotype with a few counts. V and J are TRBV6-5 and TRBJ2-7; TRBD2 aligns across 11 bases. The germline V gene encodes CDR1 MNHEY and CDR2 SVGAGI. The CDR3 consists of 15 residues. With V trimmed by 0 bases and J by 2 bases, 0 bases remained unmatched. The CDR3 bases are TGTGCCAGCAGTTACTCTAGCGGGGGGGCCTACGAGCAGTACTTC. Its translation is CASSYSSGGAYEQYF.

The chain employs TRBV2 and TRBJ1-1; 7 bases fit TRBD1. J gave up 1 base and V 5 bases, and 19 bases lay outside the gene matches. CDR3 length: 19 residues. In germline, CDR1 is SNHLY, CDR2 FYNNEI. The CDR3 bases are TGTGCCAGCAGTCAAACGGGACAGTCATATTATACTAAGAACACTGAAGCTTTCTTT. It yields the protein CASSQTGQSYYTKNTEAFF.

In the case of this clonotype: It may be a read error: a sequence one base away is much more abundant. The chain carries TRBV6-5 and TRBJ1-5; no definite D call. Germline-derived CDR1 and CDR2 are MNHEY and SVGAGI. The CDR3 has 16 amino acids. The CDR3 DNA is TGTGCCCGCAGCCCTCAGCGGGTATATAGCAATCAGCCCCAGCATTTT. It specifies CARSPQRVYSNQPQHF.